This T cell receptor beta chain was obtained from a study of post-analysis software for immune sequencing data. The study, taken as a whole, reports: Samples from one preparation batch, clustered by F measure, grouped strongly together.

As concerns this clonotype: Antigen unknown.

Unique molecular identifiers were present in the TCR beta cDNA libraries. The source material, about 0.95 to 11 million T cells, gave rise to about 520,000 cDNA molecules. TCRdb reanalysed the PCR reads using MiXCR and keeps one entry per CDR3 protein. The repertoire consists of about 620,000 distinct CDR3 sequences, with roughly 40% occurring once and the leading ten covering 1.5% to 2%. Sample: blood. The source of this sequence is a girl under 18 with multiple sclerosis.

The CDR3 DNA sequence: TGTGCCAGCAGTGAAGGAACGGGGGGCGATGGCTACACCTTC. Protein product: CASSEGTGGDGYTF. The chain joins TRBV6-1 to TRBJ1-2; TRBD1 is a possible D gene (6 bases). The CDR3 is 14 amino acids. V gave up 1 base and J gave up 6 bases, with 12 bases separating them. CDR1 MNHNS and CDR2 SASEGT come from the germline V gene.